These 9 T cell receptor beta chains share one sample of origin, sequenced in a study of early stage breast cancer tumors. Data came from immunoSEQ multiplex PCR; TCRdb stores just in-frame clones and leaves some out. The data contain tens of thousands of clones, about four fifths of them singletons. Source material: blood. The receptors here all came from a person aged 45-60 years with breast cancer.

The genes are TRBV6-4 and TRBJ1-2; the match to TRBD1 covers 7 bases. From germline, CDR1 is MRHNA and CDR2 SNTAGT. The length of the CDR3 is 16 residues. With V trimmed by 4 bases and J by 4 bases, 12 bases remained unmatched. CDR3 sequence reads: CASSVSGQSPIYGYTF. The CDR3, as DNA: TGTGCCAGCAGTGTCTCGGGACAGTCGCCCATCTATGGCTACACCTTC.

CDR3 bases: TGCAGCGTTGTAAGACAGGGCTCCTACGAGCAGTACTTC. Translation: CSVVRQGSYEQYF. The gene calls are TRBV29-1 and TRBJ2-7, with TRBD1 matching 7 bases. Germline CDR1 is SQVTM and CDR2 is ANQGSEA. V lost 4 bases to trimming and J lost 0 bases; unmatched junction nucleotides: 3. The CDR3 has 13 residues.

V and J are TRBV19 and TRBJ2-1; TRBD2 aligns across 8 bases. This CDR3 spans 16 amino acids. V lost 4 bases, J lost 2 bases, and 7 bases stayed unmatched. Per the germline V gene, CDR1 is LNHDA and CDR2 is SQIVND (reference sequence). The CDR3 reads CASSKVAGNTYNEQFF. Here the CDR3 DNA reads TGTGCCAGTAGTAAAGTAGCGGGAAATACCTACAATGAGCAGTTCTTC.

This sequence joins TRBV11-2 and TRBJ2-1; no reliable D call. There are 13 residues in the CDR3. The germline V gene has CDR1 SGHAT and CDR2 FQNNGV. Trimming took 5 bases from V and 1 from J, leaving 6 bases between them. The DNA of the CDR3 is TGTGCCAGCAGCCGTCCGTCCTACAATGAGCAGTTCTTC. Its translation: CASSRPSYNEQFF.

The rearrangement joins TRBV6-5 to TRBJ1-1, with D uncertain. CDR3 length equals 15 residues. Trimming cost V 3 bases and J 0 bases, with 11 bases left between them. Germline loops: CDR1 MNHEY, CDR2 SVGAGI. CDR3 in amino acids: CASSYSTMLNTEAFF. The CDR3 bases are TGTGCCAGCAGTTATTCGACAATGCTGAACACTGAAGCTTTCTTT.

The chain uses TRBV2 and TRBJ2-1, with 9 bases fitting TRBD1. CDR1 is SNHLY and CDR2 is FYNNEI in the germline V gene. CDR3 length: 17 amino acids. V trimming: 2 bases; J trimming: 2 bases; junction bases outside the gene matches: 7. In DNA, the CDR3 is TGTGCCAGCAGTGAAACTTTCACAGGGGGCCCCTACAATGAGCAGTTCTTC. It specifies CASSETFTGGPYNEQFF.

CDR3 nucleotide sequence: TGCGCCAGCAGCCAACCGGGACAGGGGAACACTGAAGCTTTCTTT. Protein: CASSQPGQGNTEAFF. V and J are TRBV4-1 and TRBJ1-1; TRBD1 aligns across 9 bases. V lost 2 bases, J lost 1 base, and 2 bases stayed unmatched. In germline, CDR1 is MGHRA, CDR2 YSYEKL. CDR3 length: 15 residues.

The chain is built from TRBV2 and TRBJ1-2, with D unclear. V was clipped by 7 bases and J by 8 bases, with 14 bases between them. CDR1 is SNHLY and CDR2 is FYNNEI in the germline V gene. The CDR3 runs to 12 residues. The chain's CDR3 is CASTPSGGGYTF. CDR3 nucleotides: TGTGCCAGCACCCCATCAGGAGGAGGCTACACCTTC.

This clone was seen only once. This sequence joins TRBV2 and TRBJ2-6; D gene unclear. V lost 2 bases to trimming and J lost 2 bases, with 7 bases between them. Germline V gives CDR1 SNHLY, CDR2 FYNNEI. This CDR3 spans 15 amino acids. CDR3 residues: CASSETRAGANVLTF. Here the CDR3 DNA reads TGTGCCAGCAGTGAAACCCGGGCTGGGGCCAACGTCCTGACTTTC.